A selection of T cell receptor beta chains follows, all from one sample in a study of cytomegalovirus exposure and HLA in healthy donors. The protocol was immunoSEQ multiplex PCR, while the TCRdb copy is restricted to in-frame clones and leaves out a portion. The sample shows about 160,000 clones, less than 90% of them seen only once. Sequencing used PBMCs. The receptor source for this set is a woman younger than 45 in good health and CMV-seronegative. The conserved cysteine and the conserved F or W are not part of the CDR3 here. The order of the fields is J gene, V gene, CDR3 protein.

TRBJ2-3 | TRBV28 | ASSDSGTVPDTQY
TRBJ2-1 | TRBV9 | ASSARLAGTYNEQF
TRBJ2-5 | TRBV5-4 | ASSSRGQGRSQETQY
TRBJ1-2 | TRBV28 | ASSYPTGSGYGYT
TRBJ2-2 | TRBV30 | AWSGRAAGELF
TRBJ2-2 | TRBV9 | ASSEGLAGANTGELF
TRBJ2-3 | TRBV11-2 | ASTHSGRGDTQY
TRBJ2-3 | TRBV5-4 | ASSSRLAGGLDTQY
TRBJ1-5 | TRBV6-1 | ASSEATPGAQH
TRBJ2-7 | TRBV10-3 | AISALAPESYEQY
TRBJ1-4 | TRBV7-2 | ASSQGATNEKLF
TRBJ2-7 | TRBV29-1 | SVMRGGSYEQY
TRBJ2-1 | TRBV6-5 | ASSYSHEGQYNEQF
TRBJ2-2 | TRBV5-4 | ASSRGTVPTGELF
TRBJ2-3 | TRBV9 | ASSVAPTSTDTQY
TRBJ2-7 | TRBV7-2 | ASSLGRGANEQY
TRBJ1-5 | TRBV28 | ASSPGQGARSNQPQH
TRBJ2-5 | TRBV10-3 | AIRGGLAHQETQY
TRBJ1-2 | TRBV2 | ASREQGYGYT
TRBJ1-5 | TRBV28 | ASSLAGQPQH
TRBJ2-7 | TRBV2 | ASGRDARPSYEQY
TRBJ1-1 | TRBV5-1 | ASSYGDTEAF
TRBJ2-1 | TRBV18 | ASSPKGHDEQF
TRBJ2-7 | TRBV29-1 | SVSGGSYEQY
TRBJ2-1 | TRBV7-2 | ASSLGRTGALMQF
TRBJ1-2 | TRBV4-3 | ASSQGRPKRGGYT
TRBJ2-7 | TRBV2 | ASSEGLASGIYEQY
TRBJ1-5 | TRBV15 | ATSQIGNQPQH
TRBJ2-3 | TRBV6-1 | ASSRDRGFTDTQY
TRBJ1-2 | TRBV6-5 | ASSRYQIGGSGYT
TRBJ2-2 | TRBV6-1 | ASKTEDTSTGELF
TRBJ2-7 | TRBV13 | ASSFRGQQSYEQY
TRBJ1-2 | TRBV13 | ASSLEGWNYGYT
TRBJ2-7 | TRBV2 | ASSETGRTYEQY
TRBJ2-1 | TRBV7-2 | ASSLGGAHNEQF
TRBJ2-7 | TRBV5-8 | ASSLAPGGIYEQY
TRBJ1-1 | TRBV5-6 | ASSTYSLSPEAF
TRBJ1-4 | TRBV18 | ASSSLDRGHEKLF
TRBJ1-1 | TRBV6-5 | ASTSTGQRGLAF
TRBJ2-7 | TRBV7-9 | ASSSRPYEQY
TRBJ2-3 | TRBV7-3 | ASSSLGRPTDTQY
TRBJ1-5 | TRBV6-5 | ASSPTGIGQPQH
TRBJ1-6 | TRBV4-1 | ASSRYNSPLH
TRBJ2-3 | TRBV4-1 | ASSQGRTSGGTDTQY
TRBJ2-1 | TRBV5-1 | ASSQGGYNEQF
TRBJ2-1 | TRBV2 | ASSDTQGPYNEQF
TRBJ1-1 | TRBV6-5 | ATTGRPNTEAF
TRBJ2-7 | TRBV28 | ASRRGGATNRHEQY
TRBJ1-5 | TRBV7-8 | ASSLSLRGLGPQH
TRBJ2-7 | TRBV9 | ASSVASGSDEQY
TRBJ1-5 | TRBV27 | ASSYTGGERPQH
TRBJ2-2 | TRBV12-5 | ASGLGQGFTGELF
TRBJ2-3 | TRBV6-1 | ASSSPRGTDTQY
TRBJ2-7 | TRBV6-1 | ASSSNGVSYEQY